The 9 T cell receptor beta chains below were found in one sample sequenced in a study of cytomegalovirus exposure and HLA in healthy donors. PCR primers comprised 60 Vbeta and 13 Jbeta primers. Profiling relied on immunoSEQ multiplex PCR, and the TCRdb table lists in-frame clones only, not all of them. The sample lists over 120,000 clones; more than 7.5% were seen once. Sample: PBMCs. These receptors came from a man over 45 in good health and CMV-seronegative.

There are a few counts of this clone. The chain is built from TRBV25-1 and TRBJ2-3, with TRBD1 identical over 8 bases. The V gene's germline CDR1 is MGHDK and CDR2 SYGVNS. J lost 1 base, V lost 3 bases, and 0 bases had no gene match. The CDR3 is 14 residues long. This CDR3 is CASSETGGTDTQYF. The CDR3 DNA reads TGTGCCAGCAGTGAGACAGGGGGCACAGATACGCAGTATTTT.

V usage is TRBV30 and J usage is TRBJ2-7, with D perhaps matching TRBD2 (5 bases). CDR3 length equals 14 residues. CDR1 is GTSNPN and CDR2 is SVGIG in the germline V gene (reference sequence). Trimming took off 1 base at V and 0 bases at J, with 10 bases between the two ends. This CDR3 reads CAWSEGGSSYEQYF. The CDR3 coding sequence is TGTGCCTGGAGTGAGGGTGGGAGCTCCTACGAGCAGTACTTC.

The table lists this clone with a few counts. The chain joins TRBV18 to TRBJ1-2; D ambiguous. The CDR3 has 14 amino acids. V was pared by 1 base and J by 4 bases, with 10 bases between. Germline V CDR1 and CDR2: KGHSH, LQKENI. The CDR3: CASSPREGLYGYTF. CDR3 bases: TGTGCCAGCTCACCACGTGAGGGTCTCTATGGCTACACCTTC.

J is TRBJ2-5 and V is TRBV28, with a possible D match to TRBD1 (6 bases). Germline values: CDR1 MDHEN, CDR2 SYDVKM. Trimming shortened V by 5 bases and J by 5 bases, and 15 bases separated the two germline ends. This CDR3 spans 14 amino acids. The chain's CDR3 is CASSLPGTLETQYF. CDR3 bases: TGTGCCAGCAGTCTGCCAGGGACACTCGAGACCCAGTACTTC. The whole variable domain, remainder taken from reference TRBV28 and TRBJ2-5, is DVKVTQSSRYLVKRTGEKVFLECVQDMDHENMFWYRQDPGLGLRLIYFSYDVKMKEKGDIPEGYSVSREKKERFSLILESASTNQTSMYLCASSLPGTLETQYFGPGTRLLVL.

This clone was seen more than once but under ten times. J is TRBJ2-4 and V is TRBV7-9; 10 bases align to TRBD1. CDR1 SEHNR and CDR2 FQNEAQ come from the germline V gene (reference sequence). The CDR3 is 14 residues long. J was trimmed by 6 bases and V by 5 bases; bases with no gene match: 4. Written as DNA, the CDR3 is TGTGCCAGCAGCCGGGACAGGGGTATAAACATTCAGTACTTC. It specifies CASSRDRGINIQYF.

V gene TRBV30 combines with J gene TRBJ2-7; 8 bases align to TRBD2. The V gene end was trimmed by 0 bases and the J gene end by 2 bases; junction bases not matched to a gene: 18. The CDR3 loop spans 19 amino acids. Per the germline V gene, CDR1 is GTSNPN and CDR2 is SVGIG (reference sequence). The CDR3 nucleotides read TGTGCCTGGAGTGTACGACAGGCTCAGGGTAGCGGGATTCCCTACGAGCAGTACTTC. Amino acid sequence: CAWSVRQAQGSGIPYEQYF.

Only a few counts were recorded for this clone. J is TRBJ1-4 and V is TRBV19; 7 bases are a match to TRBD1. The V segment lost 3 bases and the J segment 7 bases; nucleotides outside the gene matches: 5. Germline values: CDR1 LNHDA, CDR2 SQIVND (reference sequence). The CDR3 totals 14 residues. Here the CDR3 DNA reads TGTGCCAGTAGTATCTCATCAGGGGGTGAAAAACTGTTTTTT. Translated: CASSISSGGEKLFF.

This chain joins TRBV5-1 and TRBJ1-6, with D tentatively TRBD1 (6 bases). This CDR3 is built from 14 residues. Trimming pared 4 bases from V and 4 bases from J, leaving 9 bases between. Germline CDR1 is SGHRS and CDR2 is YFSETQ. In DNA, the CDR3 is TGCGCCAGCAGCGAGACAGGATATAATTCACCCCTCCACTTT. As protein: CASSETGYNSPLHF. Full variable domain (outside the CDR3, taken from reference TRBV5-1 and TRBJ1-6): KAGVTQTPRYLIKTRGQQVTLSCSPISGHRSVSWYQQTPGQGLQFLFEYFSETQRNKGNFPGRFSGRQFSNSRSEMNVSTLELGDSALYLCASSETGYNSPLHFGNGTRLTVT.

The chain links TRBV2 to TRBJ1-2, with 9 bases identical to TRBD1. There are 15 residues in the CDR3. After removal of 3 bases from V and 8 bases from J, the junction contained 10 bases not matched to a gene. Germline V gives CDR1 SNHLY, CDR2 FYNNEI. The CDR3 DNA sequence: TGTGCCAGCAGTGAGTTAACAGGGGGCGCGAGGGGCTACACCTTC. Amino acid sequence: CASSELTGGARGYTF.